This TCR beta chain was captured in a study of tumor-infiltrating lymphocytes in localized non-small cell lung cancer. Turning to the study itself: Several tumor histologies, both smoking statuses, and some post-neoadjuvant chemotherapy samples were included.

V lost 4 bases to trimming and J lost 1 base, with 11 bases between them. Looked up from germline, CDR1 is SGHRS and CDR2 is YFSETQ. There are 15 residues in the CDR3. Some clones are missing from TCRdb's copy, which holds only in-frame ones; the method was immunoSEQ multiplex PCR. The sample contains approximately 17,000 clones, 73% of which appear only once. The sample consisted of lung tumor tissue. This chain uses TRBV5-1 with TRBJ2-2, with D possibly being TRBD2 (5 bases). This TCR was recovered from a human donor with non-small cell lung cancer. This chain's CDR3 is CASSQRTGNTGELFF. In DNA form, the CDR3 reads TGCGCCAGCAGCCAGCGGACGGGGAACACCGGGGAGCTGTTTTTT.